Shown below are 6 T cell receptor beta chains from a single sample sequenced in a study of cytomegalovirus exposure and HLA in healthy donors. The PCR was carried out with 60 Vbeta primers and 13 Jbeta primers. TCRdb's copy holds only in-frame clones and misses some; the assay was immunoSEQ multiplex PCR. The sample yields some 120,000 clones, approximately 74% seen once. Specimen: PBMCs. These receptors were taken from a man aged 35 to 55 in good health and CMV-seropositive.

V and J are TRBV19 and TRBJ1-1; no clear D. V was cut by 1 base and J by 0 bases, with 15 bases left in between. The germline V gene encodes CDR1 LNHDA and CDR2 SQIVND (reference sequence). This CDR3 has 17 amino acids. The CDR3 DNA sequence: TGTGCCAGTAGTATAGGTTCTGTCCGGACTATGAACACTGAAGCTTTCTTT. It translates to CASSIGSVRTMNTEAFF.

The rearrangement links TRBV5-1 to TRBJ1-2, with D perhaps TRBD1 (6 bases). The CDR3 contains 16 residues. V lost 4 bases, J lost 6 bases, and 22 bases lay in between. Germline assignment: CDR1 SGHRS and CDR2 YFSETQ. CDR3 sequence: CASSGQQGWVLNGYTF. The CDR3 DNA follows: TGCGCCAGCAGCGGCCAACAGGGATGGGTTCTTAATGGCTACACCTTC.

The chain has TRBV6-5 and TRBJ2-1; D remains unclear. This CDR3 is 13 amino acids long. V was clipped by 5 bases and J by 4 bases, with 9 bases between them. The germline gives CDR1 MNHEY, CDR2 SVGAGI. CDR3 sequence (DNA): TGTGCCAGCAGTACTACCTATTACAATGAGCAGTTCTTC. Translating gives CASSTTYYNEQFF.

This chain links TRBV4-2 with TRBJ1-2; 11 nucleotides line up with TRBD1. Germline assignment: CDR1 LGHNA and CDR2 YNFKEQ. The CDR3 has 15 residues. V lost 2 bases to trimming and J lost 4 bases; unmatched junction nucleotides: 3. CDR3 sequence (DNA): TGTGCCAGCAGCCAACCCGGGACAGGGGGCTATGGCTACACCTTC. It yields the protein CASSQPGTGGYGYTF.

The rearrangement joins TRBV7-9 to TRBJ1-4; 9 positions match TRBD1. In germline, CDR1 is SEHNR, CDR2 FQNEAQ (reference sequence). V lost 5 bases and J lost 4; bases outside the gene matches: 8. CDR3 length: 16 residues. CDR3 in amino acids: CASSGRPGQGNEKLFF. As DNA, the CDR3 is TGTGCCAGCAGCGGAAGACCGGGACAGGGTAATGAAAAACTGTTTTTT. Based on the CDR3 plus reference TRBV7-9 and TRBJ1-4, the full variable domain is DTGVSQNPRHKITKRGQNVTFRCDPISEHNRLYWYRQTLGQGPEFLTYFQNEAQLEKSRLLSDRFSAERPKGSFSTLEIQRTEQGDSAMYLCASSGRPGQGNEKLFFGSGTQLSVL.

This clone was seen once. This sequence joins TRBV30 and TRBJ1-6, with 10 positions matching TRBD1. V was pared by 7 bases and J by 6 bases, with 3 bases of the junction left unmatched. Germline V gene lookup returns CDR1 GTSNPN and CDR2 SVGIG (reference sequence). The CDR3 loop spans 13 amino acids. CDR3 DNA: TGTGCCTTCCGGGACAGGGGTAATTCACCCCTCCACTTT. Amino acid sequence: CAFRDRGNSPLHF.